Presented here are 14 T cell receptor beta chains from one specimen sequenced in a study of cytomegalovirus exposure and HLA in healthy donors. The study ran its PCR with 60 Vbeta and 13 Jbeta primers. The repertoire was sequenced with immunoSEQ multiplex PCR; TCRdb's copy has only in-frame clones and lacks some. Here the sample table reports 150,000 or so clones. The sample comprised PBMCs. The receptors here all came from a woman aged 60-70 years in good health and CMV-seronegative.

This chain links TRBV19 with TRBJ1-5; 7 bases are shared with TRBD1. The junction had 6 bases not matched to a gene; V was cut back by 5 bases and J by 2 bases. The CDR3 sequence is 15 residues long. CDR1 is LNHDA, CDR2 SQIVND, per germline (reference sequence). CDR3: CASSGQGDGNQPQHF. CDR3 bases: TGTGCCAGTAGTGGGCAGGGGGATGGCAATCAGCCCCAGCATTTT.

The chain couples TRBV5-4 to TRBJ2-3; the match to TRBD2 covers 7 bases. The CDR3 sequence is 16 residues long. Germline values: CDR1 SGHNT, CDR2 YYREEE (reference sequence). V dropped 6 bases and J dropped 0; count of bases not matched to a gene: 10. The CDR3 loop reads CASTRAGARSTDTQYF. DNA for the CDR3: TGTGCCAGCACCCGTGCGGGAGCGCGTAGCACAGATACGCAGTATTTT.

The V call is TRBV19, the J call TRBJ1-5; 10 nucleotides align to TRBD1. This CDR3 has 17 amino acids. The trim removed 7 bases at V and 2 bases at J, leaving 11 bases unmatched. The germline V gene encodes CDR1 LNHDA and CDR2 SQIVND (reference sequence). The CDR3, as DNA: TGTGCCAGTAAGACGACAGGGGGCTATCTGGGCAATCAGCCCCAGCATTTT. Translating it yields CASKTTGGYLGNQPQHF. Full variable domain (missing parts from reference TRBV19 and TRBJ1-5): DGGITQSPKYLFRKEGQNVTLSCEQNLNHDAMYWYRQDPGQGLRLIYYSQIVNDFQKGDIAEGYSVSREKKESFPLTVTSAQKNPTAFYLCASKTTGGYLGNQPQHFGDGTRLSIL.

This chain links TRBV27 with TRBJ2-5; tentative D call: TRBD2 (5 bases). CDR3 length equals 17 residues. V lost 2 bases and J lost 3, with 19 bases in between. Per germline, CDR1 MNHEY and CDR2 SMNVEV (reference sequence). The CDR3 sequence: CASSLASARTGKETQYF. Here the CDR3 DNA reads TGTGCCAGCAGTTTAGCTTCAGCTCGGACGGGGAAAGAGACCCAGTACTTC.

The chain couples TRBV2 to TRBJ1-2, with TRBD1 matching 9 bases. V dropped 6 bases and J dropped 8; count of bases not matched to a gene: 10. Germline lookup yields CDR1 SNHLY and CDR2 FYNNEI. The CDR3 runs 14 residues. CDR3 loop: CASRLQGALRGYTF. CDR3 in DNA: TGTGCCAGCAGGCTACAGGGGGCGCTTAGGGGCTACACCTTC.

Details on this clone: The same CDR3 also results from other DNA sequences found in this sample. This rearrangement joins TRBV4-3 to TRBJ1-5, with D possibly being TRBD1 (5 bases). Germline CDR1 is LGHNA and CDR2 is YSLEER. V was shortened by 0 bases and J by 0 bases, with 21 bases between the two germline ends. CDR3 length equals 20 residues. CDR3 sequence: CASSQDFSTEKLYSNQPQHF. As DNA, the CDR3 is TGCGCCAGCAGCCAAGATTTTTCGACAGAGAAGCTTTATAGCAATCAGCCCCAGCATTTT.

The genes are TRBV5-1 and TRBJ2-7; D call uncertain. Germline CDR1 reads SGHRS; CDR2 reads YFSETQ. The CDR3 has 14 residues. Trimming removed 1 base from V and 3 bases from J, with 11 bases in between. The CDR3: CASSLQVTGYEQYF. In DNA, the CDR3 is TGCGCCAGCAGCTTGCAAGTTACGGGCTACGAGCAGTACTTC. Drawing the rest from reference TRBV5-1 and TRBJ2-7, the complete variable domain is KAGVTQTPRYLIKTRGQQVTLSCSPISGHRSVSWYQQTPGQGLQFLFEYFSETQRNKGNFPGRFSGRQFSNSRSEMNVSTLELGDSALYLCASSLQVTGYEQYFGPGTRLTVT.

The chain couples TRBV29-1 to TRBJ1-1; no reliable D call. The ends were cut back, 2 bases at V and 1 base at J, with 5 bases in the middle. Germline assignment: CDR1 SQVTM and CDR2 ANQGSEA. CDR3 length equals 12 residues. The CDR3 here is CSVEKPNTEAFF. CDR3 sequence (DNA): TGCAGCGTTGAAAAGCCGAACACTGAAGCTTTCTTT.

This sequence joins TRBV19 and TRBJ1-5; D possibly corresponds to TRBD1 (5 bases). The CDR3 extends over 17 amino acids. V lost 3 bases and J lost 2, with 17 bases in between. Germline CDR1 LNHDA, CDR2 SQIVND (reference sequence). This chain's CDR3 is CASSMGGAGSRNQPQHF. For the CDR3, the DNA is TGTGCCAGTAGTATGGGAGGGGCGGGGTCCCGCAATCAGCCCCAGCATTTT. The whole variable domain, remainder taken from reference TRBV19 and TRBJ1-5, is DGGITQSPKYLFRKEGQNVTLSCEQNLNHDAMYWYRQDPGQGLRLIYYSQIVNDFQKGDIAEGYSVSREKKESFPLTVTSAQKNPTAFYLCASSMGGAGSRNQPQHFGDGTRLSIL.

The rearrangement links TRBV5-8 to TRBJ2-7; tentatively, D is TRBD2 (5 bases). Germline values: CDR1 SGHTS, CDR2 YDEGEE. V lost 4 bases to trimming and J lost 1 base, with 6 bases between them. CDR3 length: 12 amino acids. DNA for the CDR3: TGTGCCAGCAGCCCGGGGTCCTACGAGCAGTACTTC. This translates into CASSPGSYEQYF.

The V call is TRBV4-2, the J call TRBJ2-7; D not resolved. From germline, CDR1 is LGHNA and CDR2 YNFKEQ. This CDR3 region has 14 residues. Trimming removed 1 base at V and 6 bases at J, with 13 bases between. Here the CDR3 reads CASSQASSLAEQYF. CDR3 nucleotide sequence: TGTGCCAGCAGCCAAGCCTCTAGTTTGGCCGAGCAGTACTTC.

The chain carries TRBV7-6 and TRBJ2-2; D may be TRBD1 (6 bases). With 5 bases removed from V and 7 bases from J, the gap between germline ends came to 14 bases. The CDR3 runs 14 residues. CDR1 is SGHVS and CDR2 is FNYEAQ in the germline V gene. The chain's CDR3 is CASSRDTSIGELFF. The CDR3, as DNA: TGTGCCAGCAGCAGGGACACCTCGATCGGGGAGCTGTTTTTT.

The chain couples TRBV18 to TRBJ1-1; 7 bases fit TRBD1. From germline, CDR1 is KGHSH and CDR2 LQKENI. The CDR3 loop spans 15 amino acids. Trimming removed 2 bases from V and 5 bases from J; junction bases left unmatched: 8. The CDR3 region is CASSPRNRGGTEAFF. In DNA form, the CDR3 reads TGTGCCAGCTCACCAAGGAACAGGGGTGGGACTGAAGCTTTCTTT.

V usage is TRBV7-6 and J usage is TRBJ2-5; D may be TRBD1 (6 bases). CDR1 and CDR2 from the germline V gene are SGHVS and FNYEAQ. V shed 1 base and J shed 4 bases, with 10 bases lying between them. The CDR3 extends over 14 amino acids. The CDR3 nucleotides read TGTGCCAGCAGCTTAGAGGCAGGGGTAGAGACCCAGTACTTC. Protein product: CASSLEAGVETQYF.